The clone carrying this T cell receptor beta chain was observed at least ten times. No antigen is known for it. Each diagnosis was grounded in clinical symptoms, serum thyroxine and TRAb, thyroid ultrasound, and orbital computed tomography. Extraction of PBMCs used under 13 ml of fresh peripheral blood. The sample comes from a study of T cells in Graves' hyperthyroidism and ophthalmopathy. Study results and limitations: Blood held most thyroid clonotypes expanded above 0.001 frequency.

Germline values: CDR1 GTSNPN, CDR2 SVGIG (reference sequence). The CDR3 is 15 amino acids. The V and J ends lost 0 bases and 0 bases respectively, with 9 bases between them. The source material, RNA transcripts, was used to amplify TCR beta CDR3 regions. HTBI primers drove first-round RT-PCR of the TCR CDR3. Each CDR3 protein is one row after TCRdb ran MiXCR on the multiplex PCR reads. Of about 580,000 distinct CDR3 sequences in the sample, about 15% are singletons; the top ten hold 5.8%. The sequencing input was blood. This TCR was recovered from a woman aged 30 to 39 with Graves' hyperthyroidism that later progressed to Graves' ophthalmopathy. This sequence joins TRBV30 and TRBJ1-5, with D possibly TRBD1 on 5 matching bases. The DNA for the CDR3 is TGTGCCTGGAGTGTAGGGGAGTTTAGCAATCAGCCCCAGCATTTT. This sequence encodes CAWSVGEFSNQPQHF.